These 18 T cell receptor beta chains share one sample of origin, sequenced in a study of blood T cell repertoires in COVID-19. Here immunoSEQ multiplex PCR was the method, and the copy in TCRdb shows in-frame clones only, minus some. The data contain 110,000 or so clones, 87% of them seen just once; the ten biggest clones take up 7.7%. Sequenced material: peripheral blood. These receptors originate from a human donor in a cohort sampled during active COVID-19.

The J gene is TRBJ2-3, the V gene TRBV19, with D perhaps matching TRBD1 (5 bases). There are 14 residues in the CDR3. Trimming pared 8 bases from V and 0 bases from J, leaving 12 bases between. Germline V CDR1 and CDR2: LNHDA, SQIVND (reference sequence). CDR3 amino acids: CASLDSTSTDTQYF. In nucleotides, the CDR3 is TGTGCCAGTTTAGACAGTACTAGCACAGATACGCAGTATTTT. Full variable domain (rest looked up from reference TRBV19 and TRBJ2-3): DGGITQSPKYLFRKEGQNVTLSCEQNLNHDAMYWYRQDPGQGLRLIYYSQIVNDFQKGDIAEGYSVSREKKESFPLTVTSAQKNPTAFYLCASLDSTSTDTQYFGPGTRLTVL.

This clone has just one count. The V call is TRBV19, the J call TRBJ2-1; the match to TRBD1 covers 9 bases. The CDR3 sequence is 15 residues long. Germline values: CDR1 LNHDA, CDR2 SQIVND (reference sequence). J gave up 4 bases and V 0 bases, and 1 base lay outside the gene matches. The CDR3 here is CASSIEGQGYNEQFF. The CDR3 coding sequence is TGTGCCAGTAGTATAGAGGGACAGGGTTACAATGAGCAGTTCTTC.

The chain recombines TRBV23-1 with TRBJ2-7; the D gene is possibly TRBD2 (6 bases). TRBV23-1 is placed among ORFs of uncertain function. Trimming stripped 3 bases from V and 5 bases from J, with 14 bases between. This CDR3 is built from 14 residues. The CDR3 sequence is CASSQGLAAHEQYF. The CDR3 DNA reads TGCGCCAGCAGTCAGGGACTTGCAGCCCACGAGCAGTACTTC.

Comment on this clone: The DNA is left out, because the CDR3 cannot be placed on it with certainty; the CDR3 is given as TCRdb lists it. The genes are TRBV6-5 and TRBJ1-2; the table names TRBD1, a call not compared with the DNA. The CDR3 comprises 14 residues, both ends counted. Germline-derived CDR1 and CDR2 are MNHEY and SVGAGI. CDR3 residues: CASSSGQGDYGYTF.

The chain couples TRBV4-1 to TRBJ2-2, with a possible D match to TRBD2 (6 bases). V lost 5 bases and J lost 6, with 13 bases in between. Germline loops: CDR1 MGHRA, CDR2 YSYEKL. The CDR3 is 14 residues long. As DNA, the CDR3 is TGCGCCAGCAGCGCGGGACTGCGGGCCGGGGAGCTGTTTTTT. The encoded protein is CASSAGLRAGELFF.

This chain links TRBV11-3 with TRBJ2-5; D is perhaps TRBD2 (6 bases). The germline CDR1 and CDR2 sequences are SGHNT and YENEEA. This CDR3 is built from 12 residues. Trimming removed 6 bases at V and 4 bases at J, with 9 bases between. The CDR3, as DNA: TGTGCCAGCAGGGTCGGGGGAGAGACCCAGTACTTC. It translates to CASRVGGETQYF.

The chain uses TRBV19 and TRBJ2-3; a weak D match, TRBD2 (6 bases). From germline, CDR1 is LNHDA and CDR2 SQIVND (reference sequence). Trimming pared 6 bases from V and 6 bases from J, leaving 25 bases between. This CDR3 contains 17 residues. In nucleotides, the CDR3 is TGTGCCAGTAGGGGGGGAGGACCGAGGGTGACCCCTGATACGCAGTATTTT. It specifies CASRGGGPRVTPDTQYF.

The count of this clone is one. The V call is TRBV9, the J call TRBJ2-7; D possibly corresponds to TRBD1 (7 bases). Germline CDR1 and CDR2: SGDLS and YYNGEE. V lost 0 bases to trimming and J lost 6 bases, with 13 bases between them. This CDR3 is built from 14 residues. CDR3 amino acids: CASSVDPGGSEQYF. CDR3 in DNA: TGTGCCAGCAGCGTAGACCCAGGGGGGAGCGAGCAGTACTTC.

The chain recombines TRBV29-1 with TRBJ2-3; 10 bases are shared with TRBD2. The J segment lost 3 bases and the V segment lost 3 bases, leaving 6 bases of the junction unmatched. Germline CDR1 SQVTM, CDR2 ANQGSEA. This CDR3 contains 15 residues. DNA for the CDR3: TGCAGCGTTGAGCCTAGCGGGAGATGGACAGATACGCAGTATTTT. As protein: CSVEPSGRWTDTQYF.

This rearrangement joins TRBV9 to TRBJ2-6; D uncertain. The CDR3 is made up of 15 amino acids. CDR1 is SGDLS and CDR2 is YYNGEE in the germline V gene. V was pared by 0 bases and J by 1 base, with 5 bases between. The CDR3 DNA reads TGTGCCAGCAGCGTAGTGTTATCTGGGGCCAACGTCCTGACTTTC. It translates to CASSVVLSGANVLTF. Based on the CDR3 plus reference TRBV9 and TRBJ2-6, the full variable domain is DSGVTQTPKHLITATGQRVTLRCSPRSGDLSVYWYQQSLDQGLQFLIQYYNGEERAKGNILERFSAQQFPDLHSELNLSSLELGDSALYFCASSVVLSGANVLTFGAGSRLTVL.

The rearrangement uses TRBV28 and TRBJ1-2; no definite D call. Looked up from germline, CDR1 is MDHEN and CDR2 is SYDVKM. V lost 4 bases to trimming and J lost 7 bases, with 10 bases between them. This CDR3 has 12 residues. The CDR3 region is CASSYNKRGYTF. The CDR3 nucleotides read TGTGCCAGCAGTTATAATAAGCGTGGCTACACCTTC.

V is TRBV11-3 and J is TRBJ2-1, with D hard to call. Germline-derived CDR1 and CDR2 are SGHNT and YENEEA. The CDR3 runs to 14 residues. Trimming cost V 10 bases and J 3 bases, with 16 bases left between them. In DNA, the CDR3 is TGTGCCATGGGCTTGTGGCCGATCTACAATGAGCAGTTCTTC. Protein sequence: CAMGLWPIYNEQFF.

The chain couples TRBV28 to TRBJ2-3; 9 positions match TRBD2. Losses at the gene ends were 8 bases for V and 2 bases for J; bases not matched to a gene: 2. CDR1 MDHEN and CDR2 SYDVKM come from the germline V gene. The CDR3 runs to 13 residues. The CDR3, as DNA: TGTGCCAGCCGGACTAGCGACACAGATACGCAGTATTTT. Translated: CASRTSDTDTQYF. The whole variable domain, remainder taken from reference TRBV28 and TRBJ2-3, is DVKVTQSSRYLVKRTGEKVFLECVQDMDHENMFWYRQDPGLGLRLIYFSYDVKMKEKGDIPEGYSVSREKKERFSLILESASTNQTSMYLCASRTSDTDTQYFGPGTRLTVL.

V usage is TRBV7-8 and J usage is TRBJ1-4; D is unresolved. The germline gives CDR1 SGHVS, CDR2 FQNEAQ. V was clipped by 1 base and J by 4 bases, with 10 bases between them. The CDR3 covers 15 residues. The chain's CDR3 is CASSLVTGVNEKLFF. CDR3 bases: TGTGCCAGCAGCTTAGTTACGGGAGTTAATGAAAAACTGTTTTTT.

The chain employs TRBV6-5 and TRBJ1-4; no clear D gene. V shed 2 bases and J shed 2 bases, with 6 bases lying between them. The CDR3 has 14 residues. The germline CDR1 and CDR2 sequences are MNHEY and SVGAGI. Here the CDR3 DNA reads TGTGCCAGCAGTTACGGAGGGACTAATGAAAAACTGTTTTTT. Translation: CASSYGGTNEKLFF.

The genes are TRBV19 and TRBJ1-1; D is unclear. The CDR3 length is 14 residues. In germline, CDR1 is LNHDA, CDR2 SQIVND (reference sequence). The V and J ends lost 3 bases and 1 base respectively, with 9 bases between them. CDR3 bases: TGTGCCAGTAGTATTGGAGGGCCGAACACTGAAGCTTTCTTT. It codes for CASSIGGPNTEAFF.

The rearrangement uses TRBV29-1 and TRBJ2-7; D perhaps matches TRBD2 (5 bases). The germline V and J ends were trimmed by 7 bases and 5 bases, with 15 bases remaining between them. The CDR3 loop spans 12 amino acids. Germline V CDR1 and CDR2: SQVTM, ANQGSEA. CDR3 bases: TGCAGCGGAAAACTAGTAAACCACGAGCAGTACTTC. Its translation: CSGKLVNHEQYF.

CDR3 nucleotides: TGTGCCAGCAGCCCACCGGGGGGTCTCATGAACACTGAAGCTTTCTTT. It is translated as CASSPPGGLMNTEAFF. This chain uses TRBV7-9 with TRBJ1-1, with D possibly matching TRBD1 (5 bases). The CDR3 is 16 amino acids. V lost 5 bases, J lost 0 bases, and 16 bases lay in between. The germline CDR1 and CDR2 sequences are SEHNR and FQNEAQ (reference sequence).